The clone carrying this TCR beta chain was counted at least ten times. Trimming took off 4 bases at V and 5 bases at J, with 13 bases between the two ends. The CDR3 is 13 amino acids. Germline CDR1 reads SGHRS; CDR2 reads YFSETQ. This sample was taken from a study of T-cell reconstitution after alpha-beta-depleted transplantation in children. Unique molecular identifiers were used to barcode this TCRbeta library. TCRdb analysed the PCR reads with MiXCR anew, one entry per CDR3 protein. Seen here are more than 150,000 distinct CDR3 sequences, more than 6.5% observed once, and the top ten hold 3%. V is TRBV5-1 and J is TRBJ2-7; D gene ambiguous. This specimen was PBMCs from the stem cell graft donor, taken from the stem cell graft. The receptor was derived from a human donor who donated a stem cell graft to a child with Wiskott-Aldrich syndrome. In nucleotides, the CDR3 is TGCGCCAGCAGCCGGCCGGACGTAGACGAGCAGTACTTC. Its translation: CASSRPDVDEQYF. The full variable domain, in which reference TRBV5-1 and TRBJ2-7 provide the parts outside the CDR3, is KAGVTQTPRYLIKTRGQQVTLSCSPISGHRSVSWYQQTPGQGLQFLFEYFSETQRNKGNFPGRFSGRQFSNSRSEMNVSTLELGDSALYLCASSRPDVDEQYFGPGTRLTVT.